Presented here are 32 T cell receptor beta chains from one specimen sequenced in a study of regulatory T cells in long-lasting Graves disease. The sample's time point: persistent/refractory GD, antithyroid drugs over 5 years with positive TRAb. The TCR library was made from RNA extracted from PBMCs. Researchers made TCR beta libraries by using iRepertoire HTBI primers and running Arm-PCR on CDR3 regions. TCRdb itself ran the multiplex PCR reads through MiXCR, one entry per CDR3 protein. The sample carries approximately 400,000 distinct CDR3 sequences, around 24% recorded once. This sample comprised peripheral blood mononuclear cells (PBMCs), obtained when the disease was refractory, from a patient treated with antithyroid drugs. All receptors derive from a female donor with Graves disease.

The chain uses TRBV11-2 and TRBJ1-3, with TRBD1 as a possible D gene (6 bases). Germline values: CDR1 SGHAT, CDR2 FQNNGV. Deletions cut 1 base from V and 2 bases from J, with 12 bases between. This CDR3 contains 16 residues. DNA of the CDR3: TGTGCCAGCAGCTTAGTTCGGGGGGCGCCTGGAAACACCATATATTTT. Protein sequence: CASSLVRGAPGNTIYF.

In this sample, this clonotype turned up many times. The J gene is TRBJ2-7, the V gene TRBV2, with a tentative D call TRBD1 (6 bases). CDR1 SNHLY and CDR2 FYNNEI come from the germline V gene. The CDR3 has 14 residues. Trimming took 4 bases from V and 4 from J, leaving 14 bases between them. DNA of the CDR3: TGTGCCAGCAGTGCAGGGGACCTACTTTACGAGCAGTACTTC. This sequence encodes CASSAGDLLYEQYF. Together with reference TRBV2 and TRBJ2-7, the CDR3 gives the full variable domain: EPEVTQTPSHQVTQMGQEVILRCVPISNHLYFYWYRQILGQKVEFLVSFYNNEISEKSEIFDDQFSVERPDGSNFTLKIRSTKLEDSAMYFCASSAGDLLYEQYFGPGTRLTVT.

This clonotype was observed a handful of times. The genes are TRBV7-9 and TRBJ2-7, with D unclear. Germline lookup yields CDR1 SEHNR and CDR2 FQNEAQ (reference sequence). The CDR3 sequence is 13 residues long. Trimming removed 1 base at V and 0 bases at J, with 4 bases between. For the CDR3, the DNA is TGTGCCAGCAGCTTAGAAACCTCCTACGAGCAGTACTTC. Residues: CASSLETSYEQYF.

The chain has TRBV6-1 and TRBJ2-2; D might be TRBD1 or TRBD2, each matching 5 bases. This CDR3 has 13 residues. The V gene's germline CDR1 is MNHNS and CDR2 SASEGT. V was clipped by 6 bases and J by 5 bases, with 10 bases between them. The CDR3 reads CASSRDHTGELFF. Written as DNA, the CDR3 is TGTGCCAGCAGCCGGGACCATACCGGGGAGCTGTTTTTT.

The chain is built from TRBV14 and TRBJ1-1; tentatively, D is TRBD1 (5 bases). This CDR3 region has 15 residues. CDR1 and CDR2 (germline): SGHDN, FVKESK. Deletions cut 4 bases from V and 5 bases from J, with 17 bases between. CDR3 nucleotides: TGTGCCAGCAGCCCCCGTTCAGGGTCGTGGACTGAAGCTTTCTTT. Translating gives CASSPRSGSWTEAFF.

The chain combines TRBV6-2 or TRBV6-3 with TRBJ2-1, with 7 bases lining up with TRBD1. Germline loops: CDR1 MNHEY, CDR2 SVGEGT. This CDR3 contains 15 residues. Losses at the gene ends were 5 bases for V and 4 bases for J; bases not matched to a gene: 8. Here the CDR3 reads CASSEGQQMYNEQFF. In DNA, the CDR3 is TGTGCCAGCAGTGAGGGACAGCAGATGTACAATGAGCAGTTCTTC.

In its sample, this clonotype was seen once. The chain couples TRBV13 to TRBJ2-2; 7 nucleotides agree with TRBD1. The CDR3 has 14 amino acids. V shed 5 bases and J 6 bases; nucleotides not matched to a gene: 6. Germline assignment: CDR1 PRHDT and CDR2 FYEKMQ (reference sequence). CDR3 coding DNA: TGTGCCAGCAGCACCTGGACAGGCTCCGGGGAGCTGTTTTTT. This encodes CASSTWTGSGELFF.

Many counts were recorded for this clonotype. This sequence joins TRBV6-1 and TRBJ2-5; D is unresolved. Trimming stripped 7 bases from V and 0 bases from J, with 12 bases between. CDR3 length: 14 residues. CDR1 and CDR2 (germline): MNHNS, SASEGT. The CDR3 here is CASTPRQYQETQYF. The CDR3 region has the DNA TGTGCCAGCACCCCACGACAATACCAAGAGACCCAGTACTTC.

This clonotype came up many times. V gene TRBV28 combines with J gene TRBJ1-2, with D perhaps matching TRBD1 (5 bases). The V gene lost 7 bases and the J gene lost 1 base, with 13 bases spanning the gap. CDR1 and CDR2 from the germline V gene are MDHEN and SYDVKM. CDR3 length: 14 amino acids. Written as DNA, the CDR3 is TGTGCCAGCACAACCTTAGGGGATAACTATGGCTACACCTTC. It codes for CASTTLGDNYGYTF.

This clonotype was found a few times. The chain employs TRBV7-9 and TRBJ1-6, with D perhaps TRBD1 (5 bases). This CDR3 region has 15 residues. Germline assignment: CDR1 SEHNR and CDR2 FQNEAQ (reference sequence). With 3 bases removed from V and 5 bases from J, the gap between germline ends came to 11 bases. The CDR3, as DNA: TGTGCCAGCAGCTTTTCCCAGGGAGATAATTCACCCCTCCACTTT. This codes for CASSFSQGDNSPLHF.

V is TRBV9 and J is TRBJ1-1, with a tentative D call TRBD1 (6 bases). CDR3 length: 15 amino acids. Trimming stripped 3 bases from V and 0 bases from J, with 12 bases between. Germline values: CDR1 SGDLS, CDR2 YYNGEE. Here the CDR3 DNA reads TGTGCCAGCAGCGCACCGGGGGCTATGAACACTGAAGCTTTCTTT. Translating it yields CASSAPGAMNTEAFF.

The chain carries TRBV7-2 and TRBJ2-2; 10 bases agree with TRBD2. This CDR3 has 20 amino acids. J was trimmed by 3 bases and V by 0 bases; bases with no gene match: 13. Germline V lookup: CDR1 SGHTA, CDR2 FQGNSA. The CDR3 nucleotides read TGTGCCAGCAGCTTAGCAAGGCTAGCGGGAGATGCGACTTACACCGGGGAGCTGTTTTTT. This encodes CASSLARLAGDATYTGELFF.

About this clonotype: This clone may be a read error of a much larger clone one base away. This chain links TRBV27 with TRBJ1-1; D is unresolved. This CDR3 is built from 13 residues. Germline values: CDR1 MNHEY, CDR2 SMNVEV (reference sequence). The V gene lost 3 bases and the J gene lost 1 base, with 6 bases spanning the gap. The CDR3 loop is CASSFMANTEAFF. CDR3 DNA sequence: TGTGCCAGCAGTTTTATGGCGAACACTGAAGCTTTCTTT.

This chain uses TRBV12-3 or TRBV12-4 with TRBJ2-1; 9 positions agree with TRBD2. The V and J ends lost 2 bases and 5 bases, in that order; junction bases with no gene match: 4. The CDR3 is made up of 15 amino acids. CDR3 region: CASSLRLAGNNEQFF. The CDR3 bases are TGTGCCAGCAGTTTACGGCTAGCGGGGAACAATGAGCAGTTCTTC.

V is TRBV29-1 and J is TRBJ2-7; possible D gene TRBD2, 5 bases. Trimming left V 6 bases short and J 2 bases short, with 17 bases between. Looked up from germline, CDR1 is SQVTM and CDR2 is ANQGSEA. The CDR3 contains 14 residues. CDR3 sequence (DNA): TGCAGCGTGTCCGACGGGGAGAACCCCTACGAGCAGTACTTC. Protein sequence: CSVSDGENPYEQYF.

This clonotype was seen repeatedly, ten times or more. CDR3 amino acids: CASSLLGQGPHEQYF. The CDR3, as DNA: TGTGCCAGCAGTTTATTGGGACAGGGTCCCCACGAGCAGTACTTC. The rearrangement joins TRBV28 to TRBJ2-7, with 9 bases fitting TRBD1. This CDR3 is 15 amino acids long. V lost 1 base, J lost 5 bases, and 6 bases stayed unmatched. The germline V gene has CDR1 MDHEN and CDR2 SYDVKM.

This clonotype was seen a few times. The chain carries TRBV25-1 and TRBJ1-4, with D uncertain. Germline CDR1 and CDR2: MGHDK and SYGVNS. The CDR3 totals 15 residues. The V gene lost 5 bases and the J gene lost 5 bases, with 15 bases spanning the gap. CDR3 nucleotides: TGTGCCAGCAGTTTAGCCGGGCCCCAGAATGAAAAACTGTTTTTT. Protein: CASSLAGPQNEKLFF. The full variable domain, completed using reference TRBV25-1 and TRBJ1-4, is EADIYQTPRYLVIGTGKKITLECSQTMGHDKMYWYQQDPGMELHLIHYSYGVNSTEKGDLSSESTVSRIRTEHFPLTLESARPSHTSQYLCASSLAGPQNEKLFFGSGTQLSVL.

The V and J genes are TRBV5-1 and TRBJ2-4, with 10 bases that match TRBD1. There are 14 residues in the CDR3. Germline values: CDR1 SGHRS, CDR2 YFSETQ. Germline trimming cut 4 bases from V and 6 bases from J; bases unmatched to any gene: 4. CDR3 nucleotide sequence: TGCGCCAGCAGCCAAGGACAGGGGGGAAACATTCAGTACTTC. It encodes CASSQGQGGNIQYF.

This chain connects TRBV3-1 to TRBJ2-4; 11 bases align to TRBD2. CDR3 size: 19 residues. V shed 3 bases and J 0 bases; nucleotides not matched to a gene: 10. Germline V gene data show CDR1 as LGHDT and CDR2 as YNNKEL (reference sequence). The DNA for the CDR3 is TGTGCCAGCAGCCAGGAAGGGACTAGCGGCATCTTAGCCAAAAACATTCAGTACTTC. It specifies CASSQEGTSGILAKNIQYF.

This clonotype appeared a few times. This chain's CDR3 is CSASVRNTEAFF. CDR3 DNA: TGCAGTGCTAGTGTGAGGAACACTGAAGCTTTCTTT. V usage is TRBV20-1 and J usage is TRBJ1-1; D is unclear. Trimming shortened V by 3 bases and J by 1 base, and 6 bases separated the two germline ends. Per germline, CDR1 DFQATT and CDR2 SNEGSKA (reference sequence). The CDR3 consists of 12 residues.

This clonotype was recorded many times. The V gene is TRBV9, the J gene TRBJ2-7; 7 bases fit TRBD1. This CDR3 has 16 amino acids. V dropped 4 bases and J dropped 4; count of bases not matched to a gene: 14. CDR1 SGDLS and CDR2 YYNGEE come from the germline V gene. The CDR3 nucleotides read TGTGCCAGCAGCATACAGGGGAGTCTTTCTCCGTACGAGCAGTACTTC. This codes for CASSIQGSLSPYEQYF.

This clonotype was counted a single time. One junction end does not reproduce the germline sequence, and a read error may be involved. The V gene is TRBV2, the J gene TRBJ1-2; no clear D gene. Germline CDR1 SNHLY, CDR2 FYNNEI. CDR3 size: 11 residues. The CDR3 region is CASSGENSLDF. CDR3 DNA: TGTGCCAGCAGTGGAGAGAACAGCCTCGACTTC. Full variable domain (rest looked up from reference TRBV2 and TRBJ1-2): EPEVTQTPSHQVTQMGQEVILRCVPISNHLYFYWYRQILGQKVEFLVSFYNNEISEKSEIFDDQFSVERPDGSNFTLKIRSTKLEDSAMYFCASSGENSLDFGSGTRLTVV.

This sequence joins TRBV27 and TRBJ1-1; possibly TRBD1 for D (6 bases). The germline V and J ends were trimmed by 7 bases and 0 bases, with 9 bases remaining between them. Looked up from germline, CDR1 is MNHEY and CDR2 is SMNVEV (reference sequence). CDR3 length: 13 residues. The CDR3 loop is CASKDSMNTEAFF. The CDR3 DNA follows: TGTGCCAGCAAGGACAGCATGAACACTGAAGCTTTCTTT.

As for this clonotype: Since the CDR3 does not end with the conserved phenylalanine or tryptophan, this likely comes from a read error. The chain combines TRBV2 with TRBJ2-2, with D hard to call. The V gene lost 3 bases and the J gene lost 3 bases, with 8 bases spanning the gap. The CDR3 is 14 residues long. Germline V gene lookup returns CDR1 SNHLY and CDR2 FYNNEI. The CDR3 loop reads CASSDVRYTGELFL. The CDR3, as DNA: TGTGCCAGCAGTGACGTCAGATACACCGGGGAGCTGTTTCTT.

The table lists this clonotype with a few counts. The chain carries TRBV24-1 and TRBJ1-5; the match to TRBD1 covers 9 bases. Per the germline V gene, CDR1 is KGHDR and CDR2 is SFDVKD. The ends lost 3 bases at V and 2 bases at J; junction bases unmatched: 4. The CDR3 spans 16 residues. The CDR3 DNA follows: TGTGCCACCAGTGATCGAAGGACAGGGGGCAATCAGCCCCAGCATTTT. It translates to CATSDRRTGGNQPQHF.

The sample holds many counts of this clonotype. The chain carries TRBV11-2 and TRBJ2-5; D remains ambiguous. This CDR3 has 14 amino acids. Germline V lookup: CDR1 SGHAT, CDR2 FQNNGV. The V end lost 4 bases, the J end lost 0 bases, and 9 bases lay between the germline ends. CDR3 in DNA: TGTGCCAGCAGCTCACGGACGAACCAAGAGACCCAGTACTTC. Translation gives CASSSRTNQETQYF.

This chain connects TRBV29-1 to TRBJ2-5; D is uncertain. Germline CDR1 SQVTM, CDR2 ANQGSEA. The CDR3 has 13 amino acids. The ends were cut back, 4 bases at V and 2 bases at J, with 11 bases in the middle. Here the CDR3 reads CSVVGRLQETQYF. The CDR3 DNA reads TGCAGCGTTGTTGGCAGGCTACAAGAGACCCAGTACTTC.

This clonotype was seen a few times. The rearrangement uses TRBV25-1 and TRBJ2-2, with D possibly matching TRBD1 (6 bases). CDR3 length: 16 residues. Germline CDR1 is MGHDK and CDR2 is SYGVNS. V lost 2 bases and J 0 bases, leaving 10 bases between the germline ends. This chain's CDR3 is CASSEPRGSNTGELFF. The CDR3 coding sequence is TGTGCCAGCAGTGAACCCAGGGGATCGAACACCGGGGAGCTGTTTTTT.

This clonotype was seen at least ten times. V usage is TRBV7-2 and J usage is TRBJ2-2; tentatively, D is TRBD1 (6 bases). The CDR3 is 15 residues long. V gave up 8 bases and J gave up 1 base, with 14 bases separating them. Looked up from germline, CDR1 is SGHTA and CDR2 is FQGNSA. CDR3 DNA: TGTGCCAGCTCTCCCGGGACACTGAACACCGGGGAGCTGTTTTTT. It specifies CASSPGTLNTGELFF.

This clonotype was counted many times. The V and J genes are TRBV6-5 and TRBJ1-2, with a tentative D call TRBD1 (5 bases). The V end lost 4 bases, the J end lost 7 bases, and 19 bases lay between the germline ends. The CDR3 contains 15 residues. Germline CDR1 reads MNHEY; CDR2 reads SVGAGI. CDR3 region: CASSWSTDGTRGYTF. Written as DNA, the CDR3 is TGTGCCAGCAGTTGGAGTACAGATGGGACGCGTGGCTACACCTTC.

A few counts support this clonotype. J is TRBJ2-7 and V is TRBV6-2 or TRBV6-3, with D perhaps assigned TRBD1 or TRBD2 (5 bases each). With 5 bases removed from V and 2 bases from J, the gap between germline ends came to 16 bases. The germline CDR1 and CDR2 sequences are MNHEY and SVGEGT. This CDR3 spans 15 amino acids. CDR3 sequence: CASSPRDGGTYEQYF. The CDR3 nucleotides read TGTGCCAGCAGTCCTCGGGACGGAGGTACCTACGAGCAGTACTTC.

In this sample, this clonotype turned up a few times. The chain links TRBV12-3 or TRBV12-4 to TRBJ2-7; perhaps TRBD1 as D (5 bases). V was trimmed by 5 bases and J by 0 bases, leaving 14 bases between them. The CDR3 spans 15 residues. The CDR3 DNA follows: TGTGCCAGCAGTACGAATATGGGGCGCTCCTACGAGCAGTACTTC. This gives the protein CASSTNMGRSYEQYF.